The present TCR beta chain was sequenced within a study of cytomegalovirus exposure and HLA in healthy donors. Regarding this clone: Compared with germline, one end of the junction differs, possibly owing to a read error.

This CDR3 contains 15 residues. Germline V gene sequence: CDR1 SGHNT, CDR2 YYREEE (reference sequence). This PCR relied on a set of 60 Vbeta primers and 13 Jbeta primers. TCRdb's table, derived via immunoSEQ multiplex PCR, lists solely in-frame clones and lacks some. This sample carries some 240,000 clones, about 72% of them seen once, and the ten largest clones take around 3.9%. The sequenced sample consisted of PBMCs. The chain is built from TRBV5-4 and TRBJ1-1; 7 positions match TRBD1. The receptor comes from a male donor in good health and CMV-seronegative. CDR3 protein: CASSLVTGVNAEAFF. The CDR3 DNA sequence: TGTGCCAGCAGCTTGGTAACAGGGGTGAACGCTGAAGCTTTCTTT. Full variable domain (remainder filled in from reference TRBV5-4 and TRBJ1-1): ETGVTQSPTHLIKTRGQQVTLRCSSQSGHNTVSWYQQALGQGPQFIFQYYREEENGRGNFPPRFSGLQFPNYSSELNVNALELDDSALYLCASSLVTGVNAEAFFGQGTRLTVV.